These 9 T cell receptor beta chains were sequenced from one sample in a study of blood T cell repertoires in COVID-19 (TCRdb year 2020). Library construction relied on the immunoSEQ multiplex PCR assay. Sourced from immuneACCESS, this table was stored by TCRdb with only in-frame sequences that have V and J called. A share of the clones is absent; for the studies checked, an unresolved V gene accounts for under half, and the remainder has no known explanation. This sample comprises 50,000 to 80,000 clones, approximately 92% of them detected only once. About 9.3% of the sample goes to the ten largest clones. The sample was peripheral blood. The receptors originated from a woman older than 75 with active COVID-19.

The V and J genes are TRBV4-1 and TRBJ1-4; possible D gene TRBD1, 6 bases. CDR3 size: 21 residues. V lost 3 bases, J lost 1 base, and 27 bases lay in between. In germline, CDR1 is MGHRA, CDR2 YSYEKL. This CDR3 reads CASSHPPGSGGVILTNEKLFF. The CDR3 DNA reads as TGCGCCAGCAGCCATCCTCCCGGATCGGGGGGCGTAATCTTAACTAATGAAAAACTGTTTTTT.

This chain links TRBV11-2 with TRBJ2-3, with D perhaps TRBD1 (6 bases). Germline lookup yields CDR1 SGHAT and CDR2 FQNNGV. CDR3 size: 13 residues. V dropped 4 bases and J dropped 4 bases, with 9 bases sitting between them. The CDR3 here is CASSSAGADTQYF. The CDR3 bases are TGTGCCAGCAGCTCAGCAGGGGCAGATACGCAGTATTTT.

The chain uses TRBV7-8 and TRBJ1-4; D remains ambiguous. This CDR3 spans 14 amino acids. CDR1 and CDR2 from the germline V gene are SGHVS and FQNEAQ. Trimming cost V 1 base and J 7 bases, with 10 bases left between them. The CDR3 sequence is CASSLGSRSEKLFF. Written as DNA, the CDR3 is TGTGCCAGCAGCTTAGGTAGTCGGAGTGAAAAACTGTTTTTT.

CDR3 loop: CASSQELAGDRGFRTQYF. Written as DNA, the CDR3 is TGTGCCAGCAGCCAAGAACTAGCGGGAGACAGGGGGTTTAGGACCCAGTACTTC. The chain uses TRBV3-1 (or the pseudogene TRBV3-2) and TRBJ2-5, with TRBD2 matching over 11 bases. V lost 0 bases, J lost 7 bases, and 13 bases stayed unmatched. In germline, CDR1 is LGHDT, CDR2 YNNKEL (reference sequence). This CDR3 has 18 residues.

This CDR3 is CASSRTTSSGANVLTF. CDR3 nucleotides: TGTGCCAGCAGTCGGACAACAAGCTCTGGGGCCAACGTCCTGACTTTC. The V call is TRBV14, the J call TRBJ2-6, with D perhaps matching TRBD1 (5 bases). The V end was cut by 6 bases, the J end by 0 bases, with 12 bases between. The CDR3 consists of 16 residues. Germline lookup yields CDR1 SGHDN and CDR2 FVKESK. The full variable domain, in which reference TRBV14 and TRBJ2-6 provide the parts outside the CDR3, is EAGVTQFPSHSVIEKGQTVTLRCDPISGHDNLYWYRRVMGKEIKFLLHFVKESKQDESGMPNNRFLAERTGGTYSTLKVQPAELEDSGVYFCASSRTTSSGANVLTFGAGSRLTVL.

Details on this clone: Mismatch with germline at one junction end may stem from a read error. The chain has TRBV7-6 and TRBJ2-1, with TRBD2 as a possible D gene (5 bases). The CDR3 has 15 residues. Per the germline V gene, CDR1 is SGHVS and CDR2 is FNYEAQ. CDR3 DNA: TGTGCCAGCAGCTCTGAAGCGGCCCCCTACAATGGGCAGTTCTTC. Protein product: CASSSEAAPYNGQFF.

The chain has TRBV27 and TRBJ1-1; 9 bases agree with TRBD1. The CDR3 contains 15 residues. V gave up 5 bases and J gave up 5 bases; unmatched junction bases: 9. Germline V gives CDR1 MNHEY, CDR2 SMNVEV (reference sequence). The CDR3 nucleotides read TGTGCCAGCAGTCCGATGGCAGGACAGGGGACTGAAGCTTTCTTT. This translates into CASSPMAGQGTEAFF.

The chain employs TRBV5-4 and TRBJ2-3; maybe TRBD2 (6 bases). Trimming stripped 0 bases from V and 4 bases from J, with 18 bases between. The CDR3 has 17 residues. The germline CDR1 and CDR2 sequences are SGHNT and YYREEE (reference sequence). Here the CDR3 reads CASSLVAGSEGPDTQYF. The CDR3 bases are TGTGCCAGCAGCTTGGTGGCGGGATCCGAGGGCCCAGATACGCAGTATTTT.

The rearrangement uses TRBV6-5 and TRBJ1-2; D might be TRBD1 (6 bases). Trimming pared 2 bases from V and 8 bases from J, leaving 12 bases between. The CDR3 is 13 residues long. CDR1 is MNHEY, CDR2 SVGAGI, per germline. The DNA of the CDR3 is TGTGCCAGCAGTTACACAGGGCTAGACGGCTACACCTTC. Translated: CASSYTGLDGYTF.